Below, 21 T cell receptor beta chains from the same sample are listed, as sequenced in a study of spatial heterogeneity in lung cancer. Regarding time point: blood taken at disease recurrence. Unsorted tumor, nontumor lung tissue or cryopreserved PBMC supplied the whole RNA. TCRdb independently ran MiXCR on the 5' RACE reads; one entry per CDR3 protein. Counted here are about 10,000 distinct CDR3 sequences, under 5% occurring once; the ten biggest clones make up 18%. The specimen was PBMCs, collected at recurrence. The receptors stem from a female donor with early-stage non-small cell lung cancer.

This clonotype was counted at least ten times. Being off target in a library aimed at alpha chains, this beta chain has a size of little meaning. The V and J genes are TRBV12-3 or TRBV12-4 and TRBJ2-1; no clear D gene. The CDR3 loop spans 13 amino acids. V was pared by 0 bases and J by 6 bases, with 6 bases between. CDR3 sequence reads: CASSLAMGNEQFF. The CDR3 region has the DNA TGTGCCAGCAGTTTAGCAATGGGCAATGAGCAGTTCTTC.

This clonotype was observed many times. As an off-target read in a library built for alpha chains, this beta chain has a frequency of little significance. This rearrangement joins TRBV12-3 or TRBV12-4 to TRBJ2-1, with TRBD2 matching 8 bases. The ends lost 3 bases at V and 9 bases at J; junction bases unmatched: 4. The CDR3 extends over 13 amino acids. The CDR3 DNA reads TGTGCCAGCAGTTTCGGGGGGGGAAGTGAGCAGTTCTTC. Protein product: CASSFGGGSEQFF.

This clonotype was picked up many times. Found in a library prepared for alpha chains, this beta chain is an off-target read, and its abundance has little meaning. J is TRBJ2-5 and V is TRBV10-3; 7 nucleotides align to TRBD2. The V segment lost 6 bases and the J segment 4 bases; nucleotides outside the gene matches: 5. CDR3 length: 13 residues. Looked up from germline, CDR1 is ENHRY and CDR2 is SYGVKD. The chain's CDR3 is CAIRQTGGETQYF. The CDR3, as DNA: TGTGCCATCAGGCAAACGGGAGGAGAGACCCAGTACTTC.

By sample share, this clonotype is medium-sized. With the library built for alpha chains, this beta chain is off target and its frequency is not meaningful. For the CDR3, the DNA is TGTGCCAGCAGTTTCTTAAGTGGGACCGACGAGCAGTACTTC. This gives the protein CASSFLSGTDEQYF. V gene TRBV28 combines with J gene TRBJ2-7; D may be TRBD1 or TRBD2 (5 bases each). The CDR3 spans 14 residues. CDR1 and CDR2 (germline): MDHEN, SYDVKM. Between the trimmed V and J ends, which lost 3 bases and 5 bases, there was a span of 14 bases. Combining the CDR3 with reference TRBV28 and TRBJ2-7 gives the whole variable domain DVKVTQSSRYLVKRTGEKVFLECVQDMDHENMFWYRQDPGLGLRLIYFSYDVKMKEKGDIPEGYSVSREKKERFSLILESASTNQTSMYLCASSFLSGTDEQYFGPGTRLTVT.

This clonotype is medium-sized within its sample. Since the library was made to target alpha chains, this beta chain is a stray read and its abundance is not meaningful. CDR3 protein: CSVGSFPETQYF. CDR3 in DNA: TGCAGCGTTGGATCGTTCCCGGAGACCCAGTACTTC. This chain links TRBV29-1 with TRBJ2-5; D remains unclear. CDR3 size: 12 residues. V lost 4 bases to trimming and J lost 5 bases, with 11 bases between them. Germline values: CDR1 SQVTM, CDR2 ANQGSEA.

This clonotype was seen repeatedly, ten times or more. For a library built for alpha chains, this beta chain is a stray read; little rests on its size. This chain joins TRBV6-1 and TRBJ2-4, with a possible D match to TRBD2 (7 bases). The ends were cut back, 7 bases at V and 1 base at J, with 20 bases in the middle. The germline V gene has CDR1 MNHNS and CDR2 SASEGT. The CDR3 is made up of 17 amino acids. The CDR3 here is CASTRLGGAGAKNIQYF. Written as DNA, the CDR3 is TGTGCCAGCACCCGACTGGGGGGGGCGGGGGCCAAAAACATTCAGTACTTC.

At least ten counts were recorded for this clonotype. As an off-target read in a library built for alpha chains, this beta chain has a frequency of little significance. The chain has TRBV28 and TRBJ2-7; 11 bases match TRBD2. V was pared by 1 base and J by 2 bases, with 10 bases of the junction left unmatched. The CDR3 extends over 18 amino acids. Germline V gene lookup returns CDR1 MDHEN and CDR2 SYDVKM. CDR3 coding DNA: TGTGCCAGCAGTTTATCAACTAGCGGGGGTGGCCTGGCCTACGAGCAGTACTTC. Translating gives CASSLSTSGGGLAYEQYF.

This clonotype is termed medium-sized. The library was designed around alpha chains, so this beta chain is a stray read whose abundance carries little weight. The gene calls are TRBV20-1 and TRBJ2-5; TRBD1 is a possible D gene (6 bases). Trimming removed 3 bases at V and 1 base at J, with 15 bases between. The CDR3 has 15 residues. The germline V gene encodes CDR1 DFQATT and CDR2 SNEGSKA (reference sequence). CDR3 amino acids: CSASSDSATQETQYF. As DNA, the CDR3 is TGCAGTGCTAGCTCGGACAGTGCAACCCAAGAGACCCAGTACTTC.

The table lists this clonotype with many counts. This beta chain was picked up by a library intended for alpha chains and is off target, so its count carries little meaning. V usage is TRBV6-6 and J usage is TRBJ2-3, with 7 bases that match TRBD1. The CDR3 extends over 19 amino acids. Per germline, CDR1 MNHNY and CDR2 SVGAGI (reference sequence). The trim removed 0 bases at V and 2 bases at J, leaving 14 bases unmatched. CDR3 in amino acids: CASSYSLNPRDSNTDTQYF. CDR3 nucleotide sequence: TGTGCCAGCAGTTACTCTTTGAACCCCCGGGACAGCAACACAGATACGCAGTATTTT.

Many counts were recorded for this clonotype. The library was prepared for alpha chains; this beta chain is a stray read, so its frequency means little. The chain employs TRBV28 and TRBJ1-3; 7 bases match TRBD1. The J segment lost 2 bases and the V segment lost 6 bases, leaving 10 bases of the junction unmatched. In germline, CDR1 is MDHEN, CDR2 SYDVKM. The CDR3 spans 16 residues. CDR3 residues: CASSIWGDRAGNTIYF. CDR3 sequence (DNA): TGTGCCAGCAGCATTTGGGGAGACAGGGCTGGAAACACCATATATTTT. Using reference TRBV28 and TRBJ1-3 for the parts outside the CDR3, the full variable domain is DVKVTQSSRYLVKRTGEKVFLECVQDMDHENMFWYRQDPGLGLRLIYFSYDVKMKEKGDIPEGYSVSREKKERFSLILESASTNQTSMYLCASSIWGDRAGNTIYFGEGSWLTVV.

This clonotype was counted at least ten times. This beta chain is an unintended read in a library built for alpha chains; its size means little. The chain employs TRBV7-2 and TRBJ2-1; maybe TRBD2 (6 bases). The V gene lost 1 base and the J gene lost 13 bases, with 14 bases spanning the gap. Per the germline V gene, CDR1 is SGHTA and CDR2 is FQGNSA. The CDR3 loop spans 13 amino acids. Here the CDR3 reads CASSLGSGVPQFF. CDR3 bases: TGTGCCAGCAGCTTAGGGTCGGGGGTACCCCAGTTCTTC.

This clonotype is termed medium-sized (0.01 to 0.1%). This beta chain represents an off-target read in a library built for alpha chains; its size is of limited meaning. CDR3 loop: CSVVPSTGRNTGELFF. CDR3 bases: TGCAGCGTTGTTCCCTCCACAGGGAGGAACACCGGGGAGCTGTTTTTT. V is TRBV29-1 and J is TRBJ2-2, with D possibly being TRBD1 (6 bases). Trimming pared 4 bases from V and 1 base from J, leaving 16 bases between. Germline CDR1 and CDR2: SQVTM and ANQGSEA. The CDR3 runs 16 residues.

This clonotype has ten or more counts. In a library made to pick up alpha chains, this beta chain is a stray read with a size that means little. The rearrangement joins TRBV18 to TRBJ2-7, with D possibly TRBD2 on 6 matching bases. The germline gives CDR1 KGHSH, CDR2 LQKENI. The V and J ends lost 3 bases and 4 bases respectively, with 10 bases between them. CDR3 size: 13 residues. The CDR3: CASSPLASYEQYF. The DNA of the CDR3 is TGTGCCAGCTCACCTCTAGCGTCGTACGAGCAGTACTTC.

This clonotype was seen a few times. This beta chain appears as a stray read in a library generated for alpha chains; its size is not informative. J is TRBJ2-2 and V is TRBV5-1; 7 nucleotides line up with TRBD1. The CDR3 extends over 15 amino acids. The J segment lost 4 bases and the V segment lost 0 bases, leaving 3 bases of the junction unmatched. Germline V gene lookup returns CDR1 SGHRS and CDR2 YFSETQ. The CDR3, as DNA: TGCGCCAGCAGCTTGGAGGGACAGACCACCGGGGAGCTGTTTTTT. Protein sequence: CASSLEGQTTGELFF.

By share of the sample, this clonotype is large. Within a library made for alpha chains, this beta chain is off target, and its count is uninformative. The CDR3 loop is CSAEAGGPHNEQFF. The CDR3 DNA is TGCAGCGCCGAGGCGGGGGGGCCCCACAATGAGCAGTTCTTC. The chain carries TRBV29-1 and TRBJ2-1, with 9 bases fitting TRBD2. This CDR3 has 14 residues. CDR1 is SQVTM and CDR2 is ANQGSEA in the germline V gene. The J segment lost 5 bases and the V segment lost 7 bases, leaving 9 bases of the junction unmatched.

This clonotype came up many times. This beta chain is an off-target read within a library intended for alpha chains, so its frequency means little. The V and J genes are TRBV4-1 and TRBJ2-3, with TRBD2 matching over 8 bases. The trim removed 0 bases at V and 4 bases at J, leaving 6 bases unmatched. The germline CDR1 and CDR2 sequences are MGHRA and YSYEKL. This CDR3 is built from 16 residues. In DNA, the CDR3 is TGCGCCAGCAGCCAAGATAACGGGGGGGCTTCAGATACGCAGTATTTT. Translated: CASSQDNGGASDTQYF.

This clonotype was seen many times. Little can be read into the size of this beta chain, an off-target read in a library designed for alpha chains. The V gene is TRBV5-5, the J gene TRBJ2-5, with D uncertain. V lost 1 base and J lost 1, with 2 bases in between. Germline lookup yields CDR1 SGHKS and CDR2 YYEKEE (reference sequence). The CDR3 covers 12 residues. The CDR3 nucleotides read TGTGCCAGCAGCTTGAGCCAAGAGACCCAGTACTTC. This encodes CASSLSQETQYF.

The sample holds many counts of this clonotype. Within a library made for alpha chains, this beta chain is off target, and its count is uninformative. The CDR3 coding sequence is TGTGCCAGCAGCTTGGAGGGACAGAGCTCCTACGAGCAGTACTTC. Translated: CASSLEGQSSYEQYF. The gene calls are TRBV7-6 and TRBJ2-7; a weak D match, TRBD1 (7 bases). CDR1 and CDR2 from the germline V gene are SGHVS and FNYEAQ. The germline V and J ends were trimmed by 3 bases and 0 bases, with 12 bases remaining between them. This CDR3 spans 15 amino acids.

This clonotype was observed a single time. A library made for alpha chains picked up this beta chain off target, so its size means little. The chain employs TRBV3-1 and TRBJ2-3; 12 bases map to TRBD2. The germline V gene encodes CDR1 LGHDT and CDR2 YNNKEL (reference sequence). CDR3 size: 17 residues. With 4 bases clipped from V and 2 bases from J, the junction kept 7 bases outside the gene matches. The CDR3 region is CASSPRLAGANTDTQYF. DNA for the CDR3: TGTGCCAGCAGCCCTCGACTAGCGGGGGCCAACACAGATACGCAGTATTTT.

This clonotype is medium-sized within its sample. This beta chain appears as a stray read in a library generated for alpha chains; its size is not informative. This chain links TRBV28 with TRBJ1-4; a possible D gene is TRBD1 (5 bases). CDR1 is MDHEN, CDR2 SYDVKM, per germline. V was clipped by 3 bases and J by 6 bases, with 8 bases between them. This CDR3 contains 13 residues. CDR3 loop: CASSFLGDEKLFF. The CDR3 DNA reads as TGTGCCAGCAGTTTCCTGGGGGATGAAAAACTGTTTTTT. The full variable domain, in which reference TRBV28 and TRBJ1-4 provide the parts outside the CDR3, is DVKVTQSSRYLVKRTGEKVFLECVQDMDHENMFWYRQDPGLGLRLIYFSYDVKMKEKGDIPEGYSVSREKKERFSLILESASTNQTSMYLCASSFLGDEKLFFGSGTQLSVL.

This clonotype was found many times. This beta chain represents an off-target read in a library built for alpha chains; its size is of limited meaning. The chain uses TRBV20-1 and TRBJ2-3; TRBD2 is a possible D gene (6 bases). Per the germline V gene, CDR1 is DFQATT and CDR2 is SNEGSKA (reference sequence). There are 17 residues in the CDR3. Trimming pared 2 bases from V and 0 bases from J, leaving 18 bases between. The CDR3 region is CSARPSKVAGSTDTQYF. CDR3 bases: TGCAGTGCTAGACCCTCCAAAGTGGCGGGGAGCACAGATACGCAGTATTTT.